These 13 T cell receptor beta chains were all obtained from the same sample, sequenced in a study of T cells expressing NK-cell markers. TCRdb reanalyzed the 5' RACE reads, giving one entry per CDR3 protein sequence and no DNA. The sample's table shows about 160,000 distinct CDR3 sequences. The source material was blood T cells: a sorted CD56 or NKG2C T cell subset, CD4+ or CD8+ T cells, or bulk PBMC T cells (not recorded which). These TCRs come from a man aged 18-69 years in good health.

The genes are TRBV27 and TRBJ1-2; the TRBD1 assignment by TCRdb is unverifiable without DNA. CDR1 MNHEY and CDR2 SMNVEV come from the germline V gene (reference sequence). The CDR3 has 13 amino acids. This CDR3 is CASSLAGSIRYTF.

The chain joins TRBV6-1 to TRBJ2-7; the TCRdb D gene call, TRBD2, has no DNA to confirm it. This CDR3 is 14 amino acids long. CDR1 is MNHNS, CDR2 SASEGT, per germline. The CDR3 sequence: CASSEPGSRNEQYF.

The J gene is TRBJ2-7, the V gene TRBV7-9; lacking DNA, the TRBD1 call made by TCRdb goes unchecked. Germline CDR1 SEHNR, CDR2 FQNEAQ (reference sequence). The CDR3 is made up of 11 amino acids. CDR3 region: CASSPDYEQYF.

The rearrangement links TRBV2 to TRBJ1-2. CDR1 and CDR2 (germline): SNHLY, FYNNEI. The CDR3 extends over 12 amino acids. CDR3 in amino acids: CASSLSYYGYTF.

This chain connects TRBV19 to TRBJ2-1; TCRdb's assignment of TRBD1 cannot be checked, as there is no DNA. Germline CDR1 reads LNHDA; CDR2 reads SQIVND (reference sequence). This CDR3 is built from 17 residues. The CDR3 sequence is CASSIVPGDRVDNEQFF.

This CDR3 reads CSVDLWTSGTYEQYF. The chain has TRBV29-1 and TRBJ2-7; TCRdb picks TRBD2, but there is no DNA to check that call. CDR1 is SQVTM and CDR2 is ANQGSEA in the germline V gene. This CDR3 spans 15 amino acids.

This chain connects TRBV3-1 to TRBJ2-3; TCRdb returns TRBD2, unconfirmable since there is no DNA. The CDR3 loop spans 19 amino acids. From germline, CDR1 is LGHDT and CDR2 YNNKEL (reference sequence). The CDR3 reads CASSQEGLAGAPSTDTQYF.

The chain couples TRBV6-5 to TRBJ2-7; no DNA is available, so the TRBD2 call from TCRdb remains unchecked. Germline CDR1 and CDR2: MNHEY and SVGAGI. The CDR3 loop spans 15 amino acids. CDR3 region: CASSSARRGGYEQYF.

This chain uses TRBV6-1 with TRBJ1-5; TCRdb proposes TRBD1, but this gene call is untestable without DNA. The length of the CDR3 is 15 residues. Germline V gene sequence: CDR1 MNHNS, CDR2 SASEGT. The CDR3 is CASSAFTGSNQPQHF.

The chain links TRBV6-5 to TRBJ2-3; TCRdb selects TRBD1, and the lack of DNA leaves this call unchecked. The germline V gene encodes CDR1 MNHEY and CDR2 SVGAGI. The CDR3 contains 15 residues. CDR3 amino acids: CASSYLGQGGDTQYF.

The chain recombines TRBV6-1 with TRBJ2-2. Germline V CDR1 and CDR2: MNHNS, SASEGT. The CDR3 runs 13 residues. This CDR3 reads CATQPRNTGELFF.

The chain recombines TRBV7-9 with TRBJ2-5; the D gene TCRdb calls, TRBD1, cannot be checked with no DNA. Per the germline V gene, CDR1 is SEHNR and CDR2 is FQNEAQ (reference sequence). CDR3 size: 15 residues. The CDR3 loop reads CASSLGGTMMETQYF.

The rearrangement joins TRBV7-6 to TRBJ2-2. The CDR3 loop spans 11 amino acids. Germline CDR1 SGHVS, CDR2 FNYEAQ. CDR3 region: CAVSPAGELFF.